This T cell receptor (beta chain) derives from a study of blood T cell repertoires in COVID-19. Study at large: Sites across the United States, Italy and Spain contributed samples from acute and convalescent COVID-19. Nucleic acid was either cDNA or gDNA, and it came from T cells, B-cell-depleted T cells, or PBMCs.

CDR1 and CDR2 (germline): LGHNT, FRNRAP. Trimming took 3 bases from V and 9 from J, leaving 9 bases between them. The CDR3 loop spans 12 amino acids. In the source study's methods: Amplifying reference gene primers gave estimates of nucleated cell counts. Here immunoSEQ multiplex PCR was the method, and the copy in TCRdb shows in-frame clones only, minus some. D and trimming were read from the DNA, whereas the V and J calls and clone size are those reported in that table. In the table there are 150,000 to 200,000 clones, around four fifths of which are singletons. The clonotype comes from a human donor in a cohort sampled during active COVID-19. The V and J genes are TRBV12-5 and TRBJ2-1; D is unclear. The specimen was peripheral blood. The CDR3 loop is CASGLQFLEQFF. CDR3 nucleotide sequence: TGTGCTAGTGGTTTACAGTTCCTTGAGCAGTTCTTC.